The present T cell receptor (beta chain) was sequenced within a study of cytomegalovirus exposure and HLA in healthy donors. Primers for the PCR totalled 60 Vbeta and 13 Jbeta. Only in-frame clones appear in the TCRdb table, and some are missing; sequencing was by immunoSEQ multiplex PCR. The sample has 150,000 to 200,000 clones, approximately 78% seen once. Sequencing was done on a sample of PBMCs. This TCR was recovered from a male donor in good health and CMV-seronegative.

CDR3 in DNA: TGCAGCGTTGAAGTGGACAGGGGGTTCGGGCAGTACTTC. Its translation is CSVEVDRGFGQYF. The V call is TRBV29-1, the J call TRBJ2-7; 10 bases agree with TRBD1. This CDR3 region has 13 residues. The J segment lost 9 bases and the V segment lost 1 base, leaving 6 bases of the junction unmatched. The germline V gene encodes CDR1 SQVTM and CDR2 ANQGSEA.